Presented here are 27 T cell receptor beta chains from one specimen sequenced in a study of shared clonotypes between healthy human individuals. Clones were sequenced by immunoSEQ multiplex PCR, and TCRdb holds only the in-frame ones, with some missing. Seen here are about 2.3 million clones, about 92% observed once, and the top ten hold approximately 0.4%. The sample was naive CD4+ T cells from PBMCs. Subset here: CD45RA+ positively selected. These TCRs come from a man aged 18 to 30 in good health. Some clones in this sample may be carry-over from other donors' samples.

The genes are TRBV6-6 and TRBJ2-1, with D maybe TRBD2 (5 bases). V shed 2 bases and J shed 7 bases, with 12 bases lying between them. Germline lookup yields CDR1 MNHNY and CDR2 SVGAGI (reference sequence). CDR3 length: 14 residues. CDR3 in amino acids: CASSYEGVRNEQFF. CDR3 nucleotide sequence: TGTGCCAGCAGTTACGAGGGAGTAAGGAATGAGCAGTTCTTC.

This chain uses TRBV5-1 with TRBJ1-1; no firm D call. CDR1 SGHRS and CDR2 YFSETQ come from the germline V gene. Deletions cut 2 bases from V and 4 bases from J, with 15 bases between. CDR3 length equals 15 residues. CDR3 sequence reads: CASSLGLTRGTEAFF. The CDR3 DNA is TGCGCCAGCAGCTTAGGACTCACTCGGGGCACTGAAGCTTTCTTT. Full variable domain (rest looked up from reference TRBV5-1 and TRBJ1-1): KAGVTQTPRYLIKTRGQQVTLSCSPISGHRSVSWYQQTPGQGLQFLFEYFSETQRNKGNFPGRFSGRQFSNSRSEMNVSTLELGDSALYLCASSLGLTRGTEAFFGQGTRLTVV.

The rearrangement uses TRBV5-1 and TRBJ2-2; 7 bases agree with TRBD2. Germline V lookup: CDR1 SGHRS, CDR2 YFSETQ. CDR3 size: 16 residues. V dropped 7 bases and J dropped 3; count of bases not matched to a gene: 12. The CDR3 spells CASSQAGPGDTGELFF. The CDR3 DNA follows: TGCGCCAGCTCTCAAGCGGGACCCGGGGACACCGGGGAGCTGTTTTTT.

The chain is built from TRBV5-1 and TRBJ2-3; D call uncertain. V was pared by 5 bases and J by 0 bases, with 7 bases between. CDR1 SGHRS and CDR2 YFSETQ come from the germline V gene. The CDR3 loop spans 13 amino acids. This CDR3 is CASRASSTDTQYF. The CDR3, as DNA: TGCGCCAGCAGAGCTTCTAGCACAGATACGCAGTATTTT. Full variable domain (rest looked up from reference TRBV5-1 and TRBJ2-3): KAGVTQTPRYLIKTRGQQVTLSCSPISGHRSVSWYQQTPGQGLQFLFEYFSETQRNKGNFPGRFSGRQFSNSRSEMNVSTLELGDSALYLCASRASSTDTQYFGPGTRLTVL.

The chain recombines TRBV5-1 with TRBJ2-3, with 12 nucleotides matching TRBD2. This CDR3 has 16 amino acids. Germline lookup yields CDR1 SGHRS and CDR2 YFSETQ. The V segment lost 3 bases and the J segment 5 bases; nucleotides outside the gene matches: 7. The DNA of the CDR3 is TGCGCCAGCAGCTACGCCCTAGCGGGAGGGGGAGATACGCAGTATTTT. This encodes CASSYALAGGGDTQYF.

The CDR3: CASSRRTGGTGELFF. The CDR3 region has the DNA TGTGCCAGCAGCCGGAGGACAGGTGGAACCGGGGAGCTGTTTTTT. The chain couples TRBV7-2 to TRBJ2-2, with 7 nucleotides matching TRBD1. Trimming took 5 bases from V and 5 from J; bases not matched to a gene: 8. The germline gives CDR1 SGHTA, CDR2 FQGNSA. This CDR3 comprises 15 residues.

V usage is TRBV5-4 and J usage is TRBJ1-2, with D maybe TRBD1 (5 bases). The CDR3 covers 15 residues. Germline V gene lookup returns CDR1 SGHNT and CDR2 YYREEE (reference sequence). The germline V and J ends were trimmed by 4 bases and 6 bases, with 19 bases remaining between them. The CDR3: CASSGGRGALDGYTF. The CDR3 DNA sequence: TGTGCCAGCAGCGGGGGACGAGGAGCTCTAGATGGCTACACCTTC.

The chain combines TRBV19 with TRBJ2-2, with D hard to call. Germline V gene data show CDR1 as LNHDA and CDR2 as SQIVND (reference sequence). The V and J ends lost 5 bases and 4 bases respectively, with 11 bases between them. The CDR3 is 14 amino acids. In DNA form, the CDR3 reads TGTGCCAGTAGTGCGTGGGGTTCCACCGGGGAGCTGTTTTTT. Its translation: CASSAWGSTGELFF.

The chain employs TRBV11-2 and TRBJ2-3, with TRBD1 matching over 7 bases. There are 15 residues in the CDR3. J gave up 5 bases and V 4 bases, and 9 bases lay outside the gene matches. Germline V gene lookup returns CDR1 SGHAT and CDR2 FQNNGV. The CDR3 sequence is CASSSLDRVKDTQYF. The CDR3 coding sequence is TGTGCCAGCAGCTCCCTCGACAGGGTTAAAGATACGCAGTATTTT.

In DNA form, the CDR3 reads TGTGCCAGCAGTGAAGCGGGACGGTCCACGGGGGCTTTCTTT. Its protein product is CASSEAGRSTGAFF. V and J are TRBV2 and TRBJ1-1; D may be TRBD1 (5 bases). Trimming left V 0 bases short and J 11 bases short, with 16 bases between. Looked up from germline, CDR1 is SNHLY and CDR2 is FYNNEI. This CDR3 is 14 amino acids long.

The chain is built from TRBV6-6 and TRBJ1-1; D call uncertain. This CDR3 has 14 amino acids. Germline assignment: CDR1 MNHNY and CDR2 SVGAGI (reference sequence). The V end was cut by 8 bases, the J end by 8 bases, with 21 bases between. CDR3 amino acids: CASPKNWGRAEAFF. The CDR3 DNA follows: TGTGCCAGCCCTAAGAACTGGGGTCGAGCCGAAGCTTTCTTT.

The chain uses TRBV19 and TRBJ2-6; TRBD1 matches 11 bases. Germline assignment: CDR1 LNHDA and CDR2 SQIVND (reference sequence). J was trimmed by 1 base and V by 5 bases; bases with no gene match: 4. This CDR3 is built from 17 residues. The CDR3 loop reads CASSRGTGGSGANVLTF. In DNA form, the CDR3 reads TGTGCCAGTAGTCGAGGGACAGGGGGTTCTGGGGCCAACGTCCTGACTTTC. The variable domain in full, completed from reference TRBV19 and TRBJ2-6, reads DGGITQSPKYLFRKEGQNVTLSCEQNLNHDAMYWYRQDPGQGLRLIYYSQIVNDFQKGDIAEGYSVSREKKESFPLTVTSAQKNPTAFYLCASSRGTGGSGANVLTFGAGSRLTVL.

The V gene is TRBV4-3, the J gene TRBJ1-2, with D uncertain. V was trimmed by 0 bases and J by 6 bases, leaving 17 bases between them. CDR1 is LGHNA, CDR2 YSLEER, per germline. The CDR3 has 16 residues. CDR3 coding DNA: TGCGCCAGCAGCCAAGACCCCCCGGGAGGGAGCGATGGCTACACCTTC. It translates to CASSQDPPGGSDGYTF.

The chain uses TRBV10-3 and TRBJ2-1; 12 nucleotides match TRBD2. Looked up from germline, CDR1 is ENHRY and CDR2 is SYGVKD. The V and J ends lost 6 bases and 0 bases, in that order; junction bases with no gene match: 9. The CDR3 covers 18 residues. In DNA form, the CDR3 reads TGTGCCATCAGCCTTACTAGCGGGAGGCCAAGCTCCTACAATGAGCAGTTCTTC. It is translated as CAISLTSGRPSSYNEQFF.

The chain is built from TRBV10-3 and TRBJ2-7, with 7 bases identical to TRBD1. J was trimmed by 7 bases and V by 10 bases; bases with no gene match: 22. CDR1 and CDR2 (germline): ENHRY, SYGVKD. The CDR3 consists of 16 residues. The DNA for the CDR3 is TGTGCCACTAACACTCTTTTCCGGGACAGACTACGTGAGCAGTACTTC. Its protein is CATNTLFRDRLREQYF.

The J gene is TRBJ2-7, the V gene TRBV28, with 8 bases identical to TRBD2. CDR1 and CDR2 (germline): MDHEN, SYDVKM. The CDR3 totals 16 residues. Trimming took 3 bases from V and 2 from J; bases not matched to a gene: 9. The CDR3 DNA reads TGTGCCAGCAGTTTGGACCTCAAGCGGGAGCCCTACGAGCAGTACTTC. It codes for CASSLDLKREPYEQYF.

The chain has TRBV7-9 and TRBJ2-5; D may correspond to TRBD1 or TRBD2 (5 bases each). The germline V gene encodes CDR1 SEHNR and CDR2 FQNEAQ (reference sequence). The V and J ends lost 0 bases and 4 bases respectively, with 12 bases between them. The CDR3 has 15 residues. The CDR3 is CASSLAQGRGETQYF. In DNA, the CDR3 is TGTGCCAGCAGCTTAGCGCAGGGTCGGGGAGAGACCCAGTACTTC.

The sample holds a few counts of this clone. CDR3 sequence: CSAQVDSEAFF. The CDR3 DNA reads TGCAGTGCTCAAGTCGACAGTGAAGCTTTCTTT. This rearrangement joins TRBV20-1 to TRBJ1-1, with D tentatively TRBD1 (5 bases). CDR3 size: 11 residues. The germline V gene encodes CDR1 DFQATT and CDR2 SNEGSKA (reference sequence). Trimming stripped 5 bases from V and 7 bases from J, with 11 bases between.

The chain recombines TRBV5-4 with TRBJ2-1, with D possibly matching TRBD2 (6 bases). The CDR3 runs to 11 residues. V lost 3 bases, J lost 15 bases, and 13 bases lay in between. Germline values: CDR1 SGHNT, CDR2 YYREEE (reference sequence). CDR3 in amino acids: CASSSGSEGFF. The CDR3, as DNA: TGTGCCAGCAGCTCCGGGAGCGAGGGGTTCTTC.

In DNA, the CDR3 is TGCGCCAGCAGCTTGAACAGGGGTCGGCACTATGGCTACACCTTC. As protein: CASSLNRGRHYGYTF. This sequence joins TRBV5-1 and TRBJ1-2, with 7 bases fitting TRBD1. Germline V CDR1 and CDR2: SGHRS, YFSETQ. V was clipped by 1 base and J by 3 bases; unmatched bases: 6. The CDR3 is 15 amino acids.

The CDR3 DNA follows: TGTGCCAGCAGTTCGTTTGCAGGGTCGAACACCGGGGAGCTGTTTTTT. Amino acid sequence: CASSSFAGSNTGELFF. The J gene is TRBJ2-2, the V gene TRBV6-4; D is perhaps TRBD1 (5 bases). The CDR3 extends over 16 amino acids. V lost 5 bases and J lost 0, with 13 bases in between. Germline V gene sequence: CDR1 MRHNA, CDR2 SNTAGT.

The chain combines TRBV6-5 with TRBJ1-2; 7 bases map to TRBD1. The CDR3 has 13 amino acids. Germline CDR1 MNHEY, CDR2 SVGAGI. With 5 bases clipped from V and 8 bases from J, the junction kept 8 bases outside the gene matches. Written as DNA, the CDR3 is TGTGCCAGCAGTCCTTCCCGACAGGGAGGCTACACCTTC. Amino acid sequence: CASSPSRQGGYTF.

This clone was detected only a few times. Additional DNA sequences in this sample encode the identical CDR3. The J gene is TRBJ1-1, the V gene TRBV30; D remains ambiguous. The CDR3 contains 12 residues. V was clipped by 1 base and J by 6 bases, with 9 bases between them. The V gene's germline CDR1 is GTSNPN and CDR2 SVGIG (reference sequence). CDR3 region: CAWSGGGAEAFF. In DNA, the CDR3 is TGTGCCTGGAGTGGGGGTGGGGCTGAAGCTTTCTTT.

Of note for this clone: Other DNA sequences within the sample encode an identical CDR3. V usage is TRBV5-1 and J usage is TRBJ1-4, with D uncertain. The CDR3 spans 14 residues. CDR1 is SGHRS, CDR2 YFSETQ, per germline. V shed 1 base and J shed 4 bases, with 8 bases lying between them. CDR3 nucleotides: TGCGCCAGCAGCTTGAGCGGTGTTAATGAAAAACTGTTTTTT. It codes for CASSLSGVNEKLFF.

This rearrangement joins TRBV18 to TRBJ2-5; 7 bases map to TRBD2. V shed 3 bases and J 1 base; nucleotides not matched to a gene: 17. This CDR3 contains 19 residues. Per the germline V gene, CDR1 is KGHSH and CDR2 is LQKENI. CDR3 loop: CASSPFSSRGSNPQETQYF. CDR3 in DNA: TGTGCCAGCTCACCGTTCTCGTCACGCGGGAGCAACCCCCAAGAGACCCAGTACTTC.

The rearrangement links TRBV4-1 to TRBJ2-3; possible D gene TRBD2, 5 bases. Trimming took off 3 bases at V and 7 bases at J, with 14 bases between the two ends. Germline values: CDR1 MGHRA, CDR2 YSYEKL. The CDR3 totals 14 residues. This chain's CDR3 is CASSQGGLPYTQYF. The CDR3 DNA reads TGCGCCAGCAGCCAGGGTGGACTGCCCTATACGCAGTATTTT.

In DNA, the CDR3 is TGCGCCAGCAGCTTCCACCTAGGACAGGGCCAGGGGAGGGGATCCTACGAGCAGTACTTC. This translates into CASSFHLGQGQGRGSYEQYF. The chain joins TRBV5-1 to TRBJ2-7, with D maybe TRBD1 (8 bases). With 2 bases removed from V and 1 base from J, the gap between germline ends came to 28 bases. CDR1 and CDR2 from the germline V gene are SGHRS and YFSETQ. CDR3 length: 20 amino acids.